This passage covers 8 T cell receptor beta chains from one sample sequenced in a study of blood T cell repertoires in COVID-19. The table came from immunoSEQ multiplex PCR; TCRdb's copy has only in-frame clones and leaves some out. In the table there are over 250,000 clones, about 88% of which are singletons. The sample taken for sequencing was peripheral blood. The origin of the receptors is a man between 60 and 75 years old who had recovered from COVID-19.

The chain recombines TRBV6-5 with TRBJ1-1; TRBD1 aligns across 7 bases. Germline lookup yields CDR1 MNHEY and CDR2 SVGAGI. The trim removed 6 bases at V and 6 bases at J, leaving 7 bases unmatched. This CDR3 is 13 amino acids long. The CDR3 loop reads CASSLDRAAEAFF. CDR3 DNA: TGTGCCAGCAGCCTAGACAGGGCGGCTGAAGCTTTCTTT.

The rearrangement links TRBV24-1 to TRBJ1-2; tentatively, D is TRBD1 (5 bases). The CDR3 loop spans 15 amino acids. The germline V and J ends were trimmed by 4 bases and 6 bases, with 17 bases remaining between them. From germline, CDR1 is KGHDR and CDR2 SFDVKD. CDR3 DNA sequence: TGTGCCACCAGTGAACGGGGACGGGGGGAGGATGGCTACACCTTC. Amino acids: CATSERGRGEDGYTF.

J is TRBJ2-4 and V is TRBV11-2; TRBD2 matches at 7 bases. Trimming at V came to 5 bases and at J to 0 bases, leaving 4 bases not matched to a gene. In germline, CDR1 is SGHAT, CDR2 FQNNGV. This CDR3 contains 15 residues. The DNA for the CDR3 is TGTGCCAGCAGCCCTTGGGGGGGAGCCAAAAACATTCAGTACTTC. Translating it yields CASSPWGGAKNIQYF.

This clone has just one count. CDR3 in DNA: TGCGCCAGCGGAAGACAGGGGCGCCACACAGATACGCAGTATTTT. This sequence encodes CASGRQGRHTDTQYF. The chain carries TRBV5-1 and TRBJ2-3; 8 bases match TRBD1. Germline V lookup: CDR1 SGHRS, CDR2 YFSETQ. The length of the CDR3 is 15 residues. The ends lost 7 bases at V and 2 bases at J; junction bases unmatched: 9.

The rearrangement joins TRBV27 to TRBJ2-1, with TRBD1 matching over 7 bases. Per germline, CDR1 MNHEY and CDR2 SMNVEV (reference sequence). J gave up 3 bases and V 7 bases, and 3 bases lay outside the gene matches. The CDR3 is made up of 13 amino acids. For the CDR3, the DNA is TGTGCCAGCACGACAGGGTACTACAATGAGCAGTTCTTC. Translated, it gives CASTTGYYNEQFF.

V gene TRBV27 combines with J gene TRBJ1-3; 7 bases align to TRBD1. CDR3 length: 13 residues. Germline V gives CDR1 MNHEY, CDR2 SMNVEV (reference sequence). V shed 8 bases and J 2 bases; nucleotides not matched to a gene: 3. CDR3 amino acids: CASRQGPGNTIYF. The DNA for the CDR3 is TGTGCCAGCCGACAGGGACCTGGAAACACCATATATTTT.

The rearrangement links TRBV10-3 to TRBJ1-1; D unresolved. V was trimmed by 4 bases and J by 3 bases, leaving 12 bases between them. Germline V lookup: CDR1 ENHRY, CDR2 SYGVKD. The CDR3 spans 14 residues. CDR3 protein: CAISGRGRDTEAFF. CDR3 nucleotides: TGTGCCATCAGTGGCAGAGGGCGGGACACTGAAGCTTTCTTT.

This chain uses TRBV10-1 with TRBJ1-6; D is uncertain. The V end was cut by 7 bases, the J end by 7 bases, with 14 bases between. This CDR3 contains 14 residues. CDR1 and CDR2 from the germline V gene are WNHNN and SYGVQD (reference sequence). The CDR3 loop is CASTVDPGNSPLHF. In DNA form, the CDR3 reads TGCGCCAGCACCGTCGACCCCGGGAATTCACCCCTCCACTTT.